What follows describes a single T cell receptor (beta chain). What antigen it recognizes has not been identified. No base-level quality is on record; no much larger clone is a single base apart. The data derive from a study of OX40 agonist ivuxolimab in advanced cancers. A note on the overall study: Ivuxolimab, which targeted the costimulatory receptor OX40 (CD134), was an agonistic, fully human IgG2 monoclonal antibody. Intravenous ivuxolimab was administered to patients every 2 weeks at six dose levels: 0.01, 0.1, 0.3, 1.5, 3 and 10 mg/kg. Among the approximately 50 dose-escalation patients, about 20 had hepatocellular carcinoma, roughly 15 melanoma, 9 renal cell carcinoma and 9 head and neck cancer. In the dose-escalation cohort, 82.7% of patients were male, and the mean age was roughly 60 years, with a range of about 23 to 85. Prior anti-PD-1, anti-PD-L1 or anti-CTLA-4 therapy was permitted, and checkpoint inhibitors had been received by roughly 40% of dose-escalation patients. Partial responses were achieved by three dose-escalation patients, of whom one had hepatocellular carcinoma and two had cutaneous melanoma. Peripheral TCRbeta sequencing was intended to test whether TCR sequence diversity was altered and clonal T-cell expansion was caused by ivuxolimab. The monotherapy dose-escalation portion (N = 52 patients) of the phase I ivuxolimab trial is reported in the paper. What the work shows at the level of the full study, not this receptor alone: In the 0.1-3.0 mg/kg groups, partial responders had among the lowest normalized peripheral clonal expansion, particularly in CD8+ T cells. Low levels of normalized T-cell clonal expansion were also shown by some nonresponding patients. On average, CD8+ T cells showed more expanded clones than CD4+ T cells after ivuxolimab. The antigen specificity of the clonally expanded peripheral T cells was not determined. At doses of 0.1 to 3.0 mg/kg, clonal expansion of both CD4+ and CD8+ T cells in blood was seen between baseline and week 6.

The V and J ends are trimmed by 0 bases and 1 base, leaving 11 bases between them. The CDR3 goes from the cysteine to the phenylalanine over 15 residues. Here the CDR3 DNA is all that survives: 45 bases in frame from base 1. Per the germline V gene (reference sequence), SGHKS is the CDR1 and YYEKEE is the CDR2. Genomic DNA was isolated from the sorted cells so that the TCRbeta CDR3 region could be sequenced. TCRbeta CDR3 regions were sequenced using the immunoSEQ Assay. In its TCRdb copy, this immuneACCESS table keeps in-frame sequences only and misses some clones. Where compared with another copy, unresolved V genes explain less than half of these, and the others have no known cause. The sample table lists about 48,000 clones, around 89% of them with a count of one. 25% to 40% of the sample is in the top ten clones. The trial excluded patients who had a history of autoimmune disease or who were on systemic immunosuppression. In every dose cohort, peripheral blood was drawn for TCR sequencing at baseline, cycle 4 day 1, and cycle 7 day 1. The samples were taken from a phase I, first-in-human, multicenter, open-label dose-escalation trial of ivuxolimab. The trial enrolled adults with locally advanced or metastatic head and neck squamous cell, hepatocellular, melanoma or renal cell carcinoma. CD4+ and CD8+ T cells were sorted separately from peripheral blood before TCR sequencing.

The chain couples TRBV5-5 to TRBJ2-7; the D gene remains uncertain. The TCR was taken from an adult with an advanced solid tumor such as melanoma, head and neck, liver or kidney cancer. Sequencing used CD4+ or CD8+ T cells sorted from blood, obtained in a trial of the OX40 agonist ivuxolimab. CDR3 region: CASSLARIASYEQYF. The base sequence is TGTGCCAGCAGCTTGGCCAGGATAGCTTCCTACGAGCAGTACTTC.